The next 28 T cell receptor beta chains were all read from a single sample in a study of cytomegalovirus exposure and HLA in healthy donors. The PCR made use of 60 Vbeta and 13 Jbeta primers. The assay was immunoSEQ multiplex PCR, and TCRdb's table has in-frame clones only and misses some. Here the sample spans 150,000 to 200,000 clones, 65% to 90% being singletons. Input material: PBMCs. The origin of the receptors is a human donor in good health.

V and J are TRBV10-2 and TRBJ2-5, with D tentatively TRBD1 (6 bases). V was trimmed by 7 bases and J by 0 bases, leaving 12 bases between them. There are 14 residues in the CDR3. Germline lookup yields CDR1 WSHSY and CDR2 SAAADI. CDR3 DNA sequence: TGCGCCAGCACCAGAGGACAGTACCAAGAGACCCAGTACTTC. This translates into CASTRGQYQETQYF.

A single count supports this clone. The chain carries TRBV9 and TRBJ1-3; 7 bases map to TRBD1. The V and J ends lost 3 bases and 0 bases, in that order; junction bases with no gene match: 9. The CDR3 extends over 17 amino acids. Germline CDR1 and CDR2: SGDLS and YYNGEE. The CDR3 here is CASSGHRGPVSGNTIYF. The CDR3 nucleotides are TGTGCCAGCAGCGGACACAGGGGCCCCGTCTCTGGAAACACCATATATTTT.

The chain uses TRBV9 and TRBJ2-3; the match to TRBD2 covers 11 bases. V shed 3 bases, J shed 5 bases, and the junction held 14 bases outside the gene matches. The CDR3 contains 18 residues. Germline V gene lookup returns CDR1 SGDLS and CDR2 YYNGEE. The CDR3 protein is CASSASPGLAEIKDTQYF. The DNA for the CDR3 is TGTGCCAGCAGCGCTTCCCCGGGACTAGCGGAGATAAAAGATACGCAGTATTTT.

The chain is built from TRBV6-6 and TRBJ2-7, with a tentative D call TRBD1 (6 bases). The CDR3 has 13 residues. CDR1 MNHNY and CDR2 SVGAGI come from the germline V gene (reference sequence). Trimming pared 7 bases from V and 4 bases from J, leaving 14 bases between. The CDR3 is CASNIGTTYEQYF. DNA of the CDR3: TGTGCCAGCAATATAGGGACAACTTACGAGCAGTACTTC.

V and J are TRBV6-5 and TRBJ1-5, with D perhaps TRBD1 (5 bases). Germline V CDR1 and CDR2: MNHEY, SVGAGI. V was cut by 5 bases and J by 6 bases, with 17 bases left in between. The CDR3 totals 15 residues. The CDR3 DNA reads TGTGCCAGCAGTCGGGGGGGGGACGGTGGTCAGCCCCAGCATTTT. This sequence encodes CASSRGGDGGQPQHF.

This chain uses TRBV6-5 with TRBJ2-7; a possible D gene is TRBD1 (6 bases). The CDR3 totals 11 residues. Trimming took off 7 bases at V and 4 bases at J, with 8 bases between the two ends. Germline V CDR1 and CDR2: MNHEY, SVGAGI. The CDR3 loop reads CASTRGYEQYF. For the CDR3, the DNA is TGTGCCAGCACCAGGGGTTACGAGCAGTACTTC.

V and J are TRBV7-9 and TRBJ2-7; 7 nucleotides line up with TRBD1. Trimming at V came to 5 bases and at J to 5 bases, leaving 12 bases not matched to a gene. From germline, CDR1 is SEHNR and CDR2 FQNEAQ (reference sequence). The CDR3 has 15 residues. CDR3 sequence reads: CASSVSGTVLDEQYF. CDR3 nucleotides: TGTGCCAGCAGCGTGTCCGGGACAGTCCTCGACGAGCAGTACTTC.

In regard to this clone: At one of its ends the junction is not consistent with the germline gene, which may arise from a read error. V gene TRBV4-1 combines with J gene TRBJ2-7; the match to TRBD1 covers 8 bases. The CDR3 is 16 amino acids. Germline V gene data show CDR1 as MGHRA and CDR2 as YSYEKL. CDR3 amino acids: CASSQDQNRGAYEQYF. The CDR3 nucleotides are TGCGCCAGCAGCCAGGATCAAAACAGGGGGGCCTACGAGCAGTATTTC.

The chain is built from TRBV5-1 and TRBJ2-2; perhaps TRBD2 as D (6 bases). The CDR3 runs 14 residues. The V gene lost 5 bases and the J gene lost 7 bases, with 15 bases spanning the gap. From germline, CDR1 is SGHRS and CDR2 YFSETQ. CDR3 sequence (DNA): TGCGCCAGCAGGGCGGGATTAGATGTCGGGGAGCTGTTTTTT. Amino acid sequence: CASRAGLDVGELFF.

The rearrangement uses TRBV18 and TRBJ2-5; weak D call: TRBD1 (6 bases). The CDR3 is 13 amino acids. V lost 6 bases and J 4 bases, leaving 12 bases between the germline ends. Germline-derived CDR1 and CDR2 are KGHSH and LQKENI. CDR3 protein: CASSRTGTETQYF. DNA of the CDR3: TGTGCCAGCTCCCGAACAGGGACAGAGACCCAGTACTTC.

The V call is TRBV11-2, the J call TRBJ2-7; D perhaps matches TRBD2 (6 bases). Germline CDR1 and CDR2: SGHAT and FQNNGV. Trimming left V 8 bases short and J 5 bases short, with 16 bases between. The CDR3 covers 13 residues. The CDR3 loop reads CASHPIGGDEQYF. The CDR3 coding sequence is TGTGCCAGCCACCCGATTGGAGGGGACGAGCAGTACTTC.

The chain joins TRBV18 to TRBJ2-3; 12 positions agree with TRBD2. The trim removed 3 bases at V and 3 bases at J, leaving 4 bases unmatched. CDR1 is KGHSH, CDR2 LQKENI, per germline. The CDR3 extends over 16 amino acids. CDR3 protein: CASSPLAGGQTDTQYF. CDR3 coding DNA: TGTGCCAGCTCACCCCTAGCGGGGGGGCAGACAGATACGCAGTATTTT.

The J gene is TRBJ1-2, the V gene TRBV27; TRBD1 matches 8 bases. The length of the CDR3 is 14 residues. The V and J ends lost 2 bases and 4 bases, in that order; junction bases with no gene match: 3. Germline assignment: CDR1 MNHEY and CDR2 SMNVEV (reference sequence). The CDR3 loop reads CASSLRDRSYGYTF. The CDR3 DNA sequence: TGTGCCAGCAGTTTACGGGACAGGAGCTATGGCTACACCTTC.

This chain links TRBV29-1 with TRBJ2-1; D uncertain. Germline values: CDR1 SQVTM, CDR2 ANQGSEA. The CDR3 totals 14 residues. Trimming shortened V by 3 bases and J by 1 base, and 10 bases separated the two germline ends. The CDR3 spells CSVDTDQSYNEQFF. The CDR3 coding sequence is TGCAGCGTTGACACAGATCAATCCTACAATGAGCAGTTCTTC.

The chain couples TRBV4-2 to TRBJ2-1; 8 nucleotides match TRBD2. Germline V CDR1 and CDR2: LGHNA, YNFKEQ. V trimming: 8 bases; J trimming: 0 bases; junction bases outside the gene matches: 6. This CDR3 spans 15 amino acids. CDR3 sequence (DNA): TGTGCCAGCGCCGGGGGGGACTCCTCCTACAATGAGCAGTTCTTC. This sequence encodes CASAGGDSSYNEQFF.

The V and J genes are TRBV10-1 and TRBJ2-1, with 8 bases matching TRBD2. Germline V gives CDR1 WNHNN, CDR2 SYGVQD (reference sequence). J lost 8 bases, V lost 0 bases, and 15 bases had no gene match. The CDR3 sequence is 18 residues long. The CDR3 spells CASSESRMSGTRSHEQFF. The CDR3 DNA follows: TGCGCCAGCAGTGAGTCTAGGATGAGCGGGACTAGATCCCATGAGCAGTTCTTC.

V gene TRBV7-2 combines with J gene TRBJ1-2; no definite D call. The CDR3 covers 15 residues. V lost 2 bases, J lost 7 bases, and 17 bases lay in between. Germline CDR1 is SGHTA and CDR2 is FQGNSA. The CDR3 region is CASSLLEGLEGGYTF. CDR3 bases: TGTGCCAGCAGCTTATTGGAGGGATTAGAAGGTGGCTACACCTTC.

This rearrangement joins TRBV20-1 to TRBJ2-3; no firm D call. The CDR3 sequence is 11 residues long. The V gene lost 5 bases and the J gene lost 5 bases, with 8 bases spanning the gap. Germline CDR1 and CDR2: DFQATT and SNEGSKA (reference sequence). The CDR3 DNA sequence: TGCAGTGCTGCTTTAGTAGATACGCAGTATTTT. It codes for CSAALVDTQYF.

V gene TRBV27 combines with J gene TRBJ1-1, with a weak D call TRBD1 (6 bases). The CDR3 contains 11 residues. Trimming pared 6 bases from V and 5 bases from J, leaving 7 bases between. Germline values: CDR1 MNHEY, CDR2 SMNVEV (reference sequence). CDR3 amino acids: CASRRGTEAFF. CDR3 nucleotide sequence: TGTGCCAGCAGGAGGGGGACTGAAGCTTTCTTT.

The chain combines TRBV7-3 with TRBJ2-1, with a possible D match to TRBD2 (5 bases). The CDR3 has 13 amino acids. The germline gives CDR1 SGHTA, CDR2 FQGTGA. V lost 5 bases to trimming and J lost 6 bases, with 11 bases between them. CDR3 residues: CASSLGLSNEQFF. The CDR3 nucleotides are TGTGCCAGCAGCCTCGGACTTAGCAATGAGCAGTTCTTC.

The CDR3 reads CASSPTSVNEQFF. DNA for the CDR3: TGTGCCAGCAGCCCCACTAGCGTCAATGAGCAGTTCTTC. The rearrangement links TRBV7-6 to TRBJ2-1, with TRBD2 matching over 7 bases. After removal of 5 bases from V and 6 bases from J, the junction contained 4 bases not matched to a gene. The CDR3 is 13 amino acids. Germline values: CDR1 SGHVS, CDR2 FNYEAQ.

The J gene is TRBJ2-1, the V gene TRBV7-2, with 7 bases aligning to TRBD1. The CDR3 totals 18 residues. CDR1 and CDR2 (germline): SGHTA, FQGNSA. The junction had 10 bases not matched to a gene; V was cut back by 2 bases and J by 0 bases. CDR3 sequence (DNA): TGTGCCAGCAGCTTATTACCCGCGGCAGGGGGCTCCTACAATGAGCAGTTCTTC. It codes for CASSLLPAAGGSYNEQFF.

The chain has TRBV7-2 and TRBJ2-7; 7 bases are shared with TRBD1. Trimming cost V 5 bases and J 0 bases; bases outside gene matches: 13. The CDR3 is made up of 17 amino acids. Germline values: CDR1 SGHTA, CDR2 FQGNSA. The CDR3 loop is CASSQGRQGVYSYEQYF. The CDR3 DNA sequence: TGTGCCAGCAGCCAGGGGAGACAGGGCGTTTACTCCTACGAGCAGTACTTC.

CDR3 residues: CASSRGNTEAFF. The CDR3 DNA follows: TGTGCCAGCAGCCGAGGGAACACTGAAGCTTTCTTT. The genes are TRBV9 and TRBJ1-1; D is ambiguous. Germline V gene lookup returns CDR1 SGDLS and CDR2 YYNGEE. Trimming left V 4 bases short and J 1 base short, with 5 bases between. The CDR3 contains 12 residues. Looking up the rest from reference TRBV9 and TRBJ1-1 gives the full variable domain: DSGVTQTPKHLITATGQRVTLRCSPRSGDLSVYWYQQSLDQGLQFLIQYYNGEERAKGNILERFSAQQFPDLHSELNLSSLELGDSALYFCASSRGNTEAFFGQGTRLTVV.

In this sample, this clone turned up a few times. V is TRBV7-2 and J is TRBJ2-3, with 8 bases matching TRBD1. V was pared by 1 base and J by 10 bases, with 10 bases of the junction left unmatched. This CDR3 spans 15 amino acids. Per the germline V gene, CDR1 is SGHTA and CDR2 is FQGNSA. The CDR3 sequence: CASSLEGQDRLAQYF. In DNA form, the CDR3 reads TGTGCCAGCAGCTTAGAGGGACAGGACCGATTAGCGCAGTATTTT.

The chain is built from TRBV2 and TRBJ1-3, with unresolved D. V lost 6 bases and J 0 bases, leaving 9 bases between the germline ends. The CDR3 runs to 14 residues. Germline V lookup: CDR1 SNHLY, CDR2 FYNNEI. CDR3 region: CASSLASSGNTIYF. For the CDR3, the DNA is TGTGCCAGCAGCCTGGCCTCCTCTGGAAACACCATATATTTT.

The chain joins TRBV6-1 to TRBJ2-7; D may be TRBD1 (5 bases). CDR1 and CDR2 from the germline V gene are MNHNS and SASEGT. V was pared by 3 bases and J by 3 bases, with 12 bases between. CDR3 length equals 14 residues. The chain's CDR3 is CASSDAADSYEQYF. The CDR3 DNA sequence: TGTGCCAGCAGTGACGCAGCCGACAGCTACGAGCAGTACTTC.

The V call is TRBV4-1, the J call TRBJ2-3; D gene uncertain. V was cut by 0 bases and J by 5 bases, with 9 bases left in between. The CDR3 is made up of 14 amino acids. CDR1 is MGHRA, CDR2 YSYEKL, per germline. The CDR3 sequence: CASSQDLGKDTQYF. CDR3 DNA: TGCGCCAGCAGCCAAGATCTAGGAAAAGATACGCAGTATTTT.